This TCR beta chain was captured in a study of T-cell reconstitution after alpha-beta-depleted transplantation in children (dated by TCRdb to about 2016). Regarding the study in general: Using TCR repertoire profiling, the study quantitatively followed how T-cell immune reconstitution unfolded in children after TCRalphabeta/CD19-depleted allogeneic hematopoietic cell transplantation. Overall results and qualifications from the work: About two months after transplant, the apparently early recovery of alphabetaT-cell counts reportedly depended on just several hundred clones that had expanded rapidly and came from non-depleted graft cells. In some patients, the high TCRbeta diversity seen at day 60 was put down to recipient T cells and intrathymic progenitors that had survived conditioning. Over the following months the frequencies of hyperexpanded clones went down, and after one year T-cell counts and TCRbeta diversity were mostly credited to newly produced T cells.

Trimming takes 2 bases from V and 8 bases from J, and the germline ends sit 10 bases apart. The germline V gene supplies CDR1 SQVTM and CDR2 ANQGSEA. Reading from cysteine to phenylalanine, the CDR3 counts 12 amino acids. Of all the DNA, just the CDR3 is kept, 36 bases in frame from base 1. This clonotype was counted at least ten times. No antigen is known for it. No much larger clone exists at a distance of one base, and base qualities are not known. This specimen's treatment or condition label, interpreted: allogeneic hematopoietic cell transplantation with graft depleted of TCRalphabeta T cells and CD19 B cells. The children who served as transplant recipients had been given grafts of TCRalphabeta/CD19-depleted allogeneic hematopoietic cells. The library was made by PCR. The data were produced on an Illumina HiSeq 2500. TCR library preparation used molecular barcoding, with unique molecular identifiers applied to normalize quantification of the TCRbeta repertoire. TCRdb reprocessed the public reads (quality trimming at Q25 with fastp, clone calling with MiXCR) and kept in-frame beta chains. One record per CDR3 amino acid sequence lists the most common genes and DNA. This sample comprises around 190,000 distinct CDR3 sequences, 6.6% of them detected only once. Jointly, the top ten make up 5.5% of the sample.

This clonotype originated in a boy aged 2-9 years with acute lymphoblastic leukemia, due to receive a stem cell transplant. The sample in question was PBMCs, obtained before TCRalphabeta/CD19-depleted stem cell transplant. The sequence links TRBV29-1 to TRBJ2-1; D gene: possibly TRBD1, on 6 matching bases. The CDR3 loop reads CSVETSGDEQFF. In nucleotide form, the sequence is TGCAGCGTTGAAACGTCAGGGGATGAGCAGTTCTTC.